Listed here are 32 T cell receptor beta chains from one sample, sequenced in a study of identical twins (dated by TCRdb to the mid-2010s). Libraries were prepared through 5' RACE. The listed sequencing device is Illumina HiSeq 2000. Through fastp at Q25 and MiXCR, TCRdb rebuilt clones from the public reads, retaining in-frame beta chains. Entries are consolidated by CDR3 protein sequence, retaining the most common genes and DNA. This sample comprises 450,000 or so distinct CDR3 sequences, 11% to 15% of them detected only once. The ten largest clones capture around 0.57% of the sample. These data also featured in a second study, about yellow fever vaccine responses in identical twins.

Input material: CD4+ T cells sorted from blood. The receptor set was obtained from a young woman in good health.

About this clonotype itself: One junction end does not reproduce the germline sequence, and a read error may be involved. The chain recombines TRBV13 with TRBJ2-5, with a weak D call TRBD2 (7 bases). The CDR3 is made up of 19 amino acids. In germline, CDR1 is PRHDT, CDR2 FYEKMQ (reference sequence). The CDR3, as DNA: TGTACCAGCAGTTCCCCCCCTAAGGGGGGGCCTCGTTCGGAAGAGACCCAGTACTTC. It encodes CTSSSPPKGGPRSEETQYF.

CDR3 sequence: CASSGGLAGPNPLTDTQYF. DNA of the CDR3: TGTGCCAGCAGCGGGGGACTAGCGGGGCCGAACCCCCTCACAGATACGCAGTATTTT. The chain is built from TRBV11-2 and TRBJ2-3; 13 bases fit TRBD2. CDR1 and CDR2 from the germline V gene are SGHAT and FQNNGV. The CDR3 length is 19 residues. The ends lost 5 bases at V and 2 bases at J; junction bases unmatched: 13. The variable domain in full, completed from reference TRBV11-2 and TRBJ2-3, reads EAGVAQSPRYKIIEKRQSVAFWCNPISGHATLYWYQQILGQGPKLLIQFQNNGVVDDSQLPKDRFSAERLKGVDSTLKIQPAKLEDSAVYLCASSGGLAGPNPLTDTQYFGPGTRLTVL.

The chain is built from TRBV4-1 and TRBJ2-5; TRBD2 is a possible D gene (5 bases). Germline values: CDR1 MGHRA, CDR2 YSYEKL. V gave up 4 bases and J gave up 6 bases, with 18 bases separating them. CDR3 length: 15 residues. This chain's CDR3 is CASSPKRVGSQTQYF. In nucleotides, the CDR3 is TGCGCCAGCAGCCCGAAGAGGGTGGGGAGTCAGACCCAGTACTTC.

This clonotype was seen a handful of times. The CDR3 protein is CSVSFSGGVKETQYF. CDR3 bases: TGCAGCGTGTCCTTTAGCGGGGGCGTAAAAGAGACCCAGTACTTC. This sequence joins TRBV29-1 and TRBJ2-5; 9 bases agree with TRBD2. With 6 bases clipped from V and 3 bases from J, the junction kept 11 bases outside the gene matches. Germline lookup yields CDR1 SQVTM and CDR2 ANQGSEA. CDR3 size: 15 residues.

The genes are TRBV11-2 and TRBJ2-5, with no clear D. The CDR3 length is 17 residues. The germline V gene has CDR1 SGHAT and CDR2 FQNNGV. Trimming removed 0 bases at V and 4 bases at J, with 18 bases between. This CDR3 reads CASSLDNRPRPAETQYF. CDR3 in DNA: TGTGCCAGCAGCTTAGATAATCGGCCAAGGCCGGCAGAGACCCAGTACTTC.

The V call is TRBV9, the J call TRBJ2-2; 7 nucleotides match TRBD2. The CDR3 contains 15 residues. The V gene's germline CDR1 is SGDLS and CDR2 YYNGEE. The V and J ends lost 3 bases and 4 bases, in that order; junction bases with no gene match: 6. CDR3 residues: CASSGREEFTGELFF. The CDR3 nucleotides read TGTGCCAGCAGCGGACGGGAGGAGTTCACCGGGGAGCTGTTTTTT.

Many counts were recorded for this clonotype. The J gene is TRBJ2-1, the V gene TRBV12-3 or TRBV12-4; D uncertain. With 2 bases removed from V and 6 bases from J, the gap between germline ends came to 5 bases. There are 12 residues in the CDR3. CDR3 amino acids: CASSLRSNEQFF. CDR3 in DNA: TGTGCCAGCAGTTTAAGATCCAATGAGCAGTTCTTC.

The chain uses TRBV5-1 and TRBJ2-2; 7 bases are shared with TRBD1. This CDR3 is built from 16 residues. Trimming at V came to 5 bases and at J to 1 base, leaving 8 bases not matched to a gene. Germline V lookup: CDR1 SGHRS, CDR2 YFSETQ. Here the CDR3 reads CASSSSRDRNTGELFF. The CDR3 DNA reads TGCGCCAGCAGTTCCTCAAGGGACAGGAACACCGGGGAGCTGTTTTTT.

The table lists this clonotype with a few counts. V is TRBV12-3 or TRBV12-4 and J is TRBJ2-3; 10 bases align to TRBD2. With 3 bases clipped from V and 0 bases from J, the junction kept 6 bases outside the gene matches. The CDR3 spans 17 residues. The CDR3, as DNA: TGTGCCAGCAGTTTGTACCTAGCGGGAGTTAGCACAGATACGCAGTATTTT. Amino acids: CASSLYLAGVSTDTQYF.

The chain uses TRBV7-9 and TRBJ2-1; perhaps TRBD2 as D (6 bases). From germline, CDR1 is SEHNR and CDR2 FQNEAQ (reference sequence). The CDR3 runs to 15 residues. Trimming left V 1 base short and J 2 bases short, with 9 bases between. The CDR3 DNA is TGTGCCAGCAGCTTAGGGGGGGACCCCTACAATGAGCAGTTCTTC. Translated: CASSLGGDPYNEQFF.

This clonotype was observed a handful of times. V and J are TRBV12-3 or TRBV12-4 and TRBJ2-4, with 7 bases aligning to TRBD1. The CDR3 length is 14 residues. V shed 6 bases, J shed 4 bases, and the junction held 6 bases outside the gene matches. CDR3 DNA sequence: TGTGCCAGCAGCAGGACAGGTTCGAAAAACATTCAGTACTTC. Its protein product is CASSRTGSKNIQYF.

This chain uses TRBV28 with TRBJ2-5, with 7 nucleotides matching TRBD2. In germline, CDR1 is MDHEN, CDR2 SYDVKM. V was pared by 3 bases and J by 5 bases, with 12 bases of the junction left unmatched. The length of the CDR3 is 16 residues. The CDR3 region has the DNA TGTGCCAGCAGTTTCCCATTCACAGCGGGAAGTGAGACCCAGTACTTC. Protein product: CASSFPFTAGSETQYF.

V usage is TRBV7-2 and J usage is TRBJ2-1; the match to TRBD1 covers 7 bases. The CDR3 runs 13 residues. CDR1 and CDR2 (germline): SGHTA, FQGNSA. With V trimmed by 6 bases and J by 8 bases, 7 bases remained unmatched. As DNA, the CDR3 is TGTGCCAGCAGTTCTGACAGGGTAGATGAGCAGTTCTTC. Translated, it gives CASSSDRVDEQFF.

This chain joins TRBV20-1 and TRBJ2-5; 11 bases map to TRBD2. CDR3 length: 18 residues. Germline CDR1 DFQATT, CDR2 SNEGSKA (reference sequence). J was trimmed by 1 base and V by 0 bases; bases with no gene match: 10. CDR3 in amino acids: CSARDYKGSGRAQETQYF. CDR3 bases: TGCAGTGCTAGAGATTATAAGGGTAGCGGGAGGGCCCAAGAGACCCAGTACTTC.

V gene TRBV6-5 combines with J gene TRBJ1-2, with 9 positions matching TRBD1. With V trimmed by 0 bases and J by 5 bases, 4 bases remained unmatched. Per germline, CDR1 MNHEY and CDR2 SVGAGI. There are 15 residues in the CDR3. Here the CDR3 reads CASSYSGQGRYGYTF. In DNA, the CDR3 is TGTGCCAGCAGTTACTCGGGACAGGGACGGTATGGCTACACCTTC.

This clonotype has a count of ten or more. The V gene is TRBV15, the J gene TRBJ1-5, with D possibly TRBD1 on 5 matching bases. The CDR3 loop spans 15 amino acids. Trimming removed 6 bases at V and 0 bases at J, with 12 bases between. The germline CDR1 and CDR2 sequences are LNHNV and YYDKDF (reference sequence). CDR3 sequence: CATSLGDYSNQPQHF. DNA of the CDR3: TGTGCCACCAGTCTAGGGGATTATAGCAATCAGCCCCAGCATTTT.

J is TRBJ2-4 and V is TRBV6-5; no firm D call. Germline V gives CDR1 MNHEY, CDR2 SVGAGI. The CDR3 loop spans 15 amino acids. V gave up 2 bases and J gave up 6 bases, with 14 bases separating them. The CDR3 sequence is CASSYGETTRNIQYF. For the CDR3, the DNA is TGTGCCAGCAGTTACGGGGAAACAACCAGAAACATTCAGTACTTC.

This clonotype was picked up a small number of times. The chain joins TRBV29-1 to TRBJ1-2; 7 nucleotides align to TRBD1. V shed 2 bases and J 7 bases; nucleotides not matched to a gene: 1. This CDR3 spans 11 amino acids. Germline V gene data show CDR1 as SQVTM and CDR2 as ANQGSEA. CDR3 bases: TGCAGCGTTGAAAGACAGGGTGGCTACACCTTC. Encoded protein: CSVERQGGYTF.

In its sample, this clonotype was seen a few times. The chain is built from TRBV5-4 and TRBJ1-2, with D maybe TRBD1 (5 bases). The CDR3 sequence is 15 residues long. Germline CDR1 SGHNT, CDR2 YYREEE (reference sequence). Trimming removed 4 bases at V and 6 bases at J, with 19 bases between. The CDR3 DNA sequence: TGTGCCAGCAGCCCCACCGAACAGACAGAGAATGGCTACACCTTC. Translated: CASSPTEQTENGYTF. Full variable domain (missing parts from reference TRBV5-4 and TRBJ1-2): ETGVTQSPTHLIKTRGQQVTLRCSSQSGHNTVSWYQQALGQGPQFIFQYYREEENGRGNFPPRFSGLQFPNYSSELNVNALELDDSALYLCASSPTEQTENGYTFGSGTRLTVV.

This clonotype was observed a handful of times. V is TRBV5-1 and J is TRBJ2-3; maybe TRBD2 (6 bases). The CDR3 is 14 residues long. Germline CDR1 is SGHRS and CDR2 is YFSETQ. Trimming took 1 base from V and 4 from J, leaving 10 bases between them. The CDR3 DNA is TGCGCCAGCAGCTTGATGCGGGGATCAGATACGCAGTATTTT. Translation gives CASSLMRGSDTQYF.

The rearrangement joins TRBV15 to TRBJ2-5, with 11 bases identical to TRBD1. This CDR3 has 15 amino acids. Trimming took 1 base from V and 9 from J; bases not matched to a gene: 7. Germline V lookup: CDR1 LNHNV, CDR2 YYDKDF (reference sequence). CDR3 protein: CATSRGRTGGNPQYF. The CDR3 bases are TGTGCCACCAGCAGAGGGAGGACAGGGGGCAATCCCCAGTACTTC.

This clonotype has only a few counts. In nucleotides, the CDR3 is TGTGCCACCAGCAGAGATCGCAGGGGCTCCTACGAGCAGTACTTC. Translation: CATSRDRRGSYEQYF. V is TRBV15 and J is TRBJ2-7, with a tentative D call TRBD1 (6 bases). Germline V gives CDR1 LNHNV, CDR2 YYDKDF (reference sequence). The CDR3 totals 15 residues. V shed 0 bases and J shed 0 bases, with 9 bases lying between them. Supplemented by reference TRBV15 and TRBJ2-7, the full variable domain reads DAMVIQNPRYQVTQFGKPVTLSCSQTLNHNVMYWYQQKSSQAPKLLFHYYDKDFNNEADTPDNFQSRRPNTSFCFLDIRSPGLGDTAMYLCATSRDRRGSYEQYFGPGTRLTVT.

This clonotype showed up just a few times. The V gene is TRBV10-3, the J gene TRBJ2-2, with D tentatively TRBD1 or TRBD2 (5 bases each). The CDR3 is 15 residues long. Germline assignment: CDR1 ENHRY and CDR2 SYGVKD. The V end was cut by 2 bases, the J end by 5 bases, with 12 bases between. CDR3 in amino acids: CAISEEGRKTGELFF. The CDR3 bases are TGTGCCATCAGTGAGGAGGGGAGAAAAACCGGGGAGCTGTTTTTT.

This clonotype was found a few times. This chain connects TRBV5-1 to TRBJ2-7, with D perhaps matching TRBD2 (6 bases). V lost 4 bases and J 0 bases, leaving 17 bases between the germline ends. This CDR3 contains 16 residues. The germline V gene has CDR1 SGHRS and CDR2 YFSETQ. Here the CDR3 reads CASSGKAGLFSYEQYF. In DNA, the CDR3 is TGCGCCAGCAGCGGAAAAGCGGGCCTATTCTCCTACGAGCAGTACTTC.

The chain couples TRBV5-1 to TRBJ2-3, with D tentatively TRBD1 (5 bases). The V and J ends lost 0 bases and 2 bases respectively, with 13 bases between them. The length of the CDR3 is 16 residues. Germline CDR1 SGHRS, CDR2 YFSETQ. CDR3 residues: CASSLDQGGNTDTQYF. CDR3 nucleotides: TGCGCCAGCAGCTTGGATCAGGGTGGGAACACAGATACGCAGTATTTT.

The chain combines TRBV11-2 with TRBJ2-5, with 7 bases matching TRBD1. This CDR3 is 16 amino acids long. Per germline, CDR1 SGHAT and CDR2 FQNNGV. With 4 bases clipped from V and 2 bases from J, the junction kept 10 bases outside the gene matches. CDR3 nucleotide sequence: TGTGCCAGCAGCTCACTAACGACAGGGCGTCAAGAGACCCAGTACTTC. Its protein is CASSSLTTGRQETQYF.

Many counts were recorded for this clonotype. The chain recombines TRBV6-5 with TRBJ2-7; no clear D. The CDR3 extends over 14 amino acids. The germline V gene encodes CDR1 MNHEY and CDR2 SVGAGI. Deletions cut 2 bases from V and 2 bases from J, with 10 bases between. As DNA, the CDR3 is TGTGCCAGCAGTTACCCCACGGGTACCTACGAGCAGTACTTC. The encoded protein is CASSYPTGTYEQYF.

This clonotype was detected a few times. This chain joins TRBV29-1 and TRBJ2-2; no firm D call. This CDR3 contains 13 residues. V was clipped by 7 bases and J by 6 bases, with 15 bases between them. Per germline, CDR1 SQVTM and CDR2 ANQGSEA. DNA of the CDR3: TGCAGCGCCACTTCCCAAAGCGCCGGGGAGCTGTTTTTT. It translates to CSATSQSAGELFF.

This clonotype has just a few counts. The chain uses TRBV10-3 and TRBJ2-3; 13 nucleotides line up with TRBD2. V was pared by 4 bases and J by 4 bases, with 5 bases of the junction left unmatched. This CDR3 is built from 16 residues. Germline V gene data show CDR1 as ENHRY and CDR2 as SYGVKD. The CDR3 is CAISARTSGSADTQYF. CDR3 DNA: TGTGCCATCAGTGCTCGGACTAGCGGGAGTGCAGATACGCAGTATTTT.

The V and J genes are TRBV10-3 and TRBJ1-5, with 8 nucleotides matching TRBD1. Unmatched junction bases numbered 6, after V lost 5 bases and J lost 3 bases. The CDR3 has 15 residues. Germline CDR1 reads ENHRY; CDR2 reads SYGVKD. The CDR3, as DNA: TGTGCCATCAGTCCGACAGGGGACCTCAATCAGCCCCAGCATTTT. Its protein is CAISPTGDLNQPQHF.

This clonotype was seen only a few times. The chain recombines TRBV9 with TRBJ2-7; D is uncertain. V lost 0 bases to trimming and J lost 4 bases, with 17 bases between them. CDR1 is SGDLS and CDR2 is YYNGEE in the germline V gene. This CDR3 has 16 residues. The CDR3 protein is CASSVVGRTGNYEQYF. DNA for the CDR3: TGTGCCAGCAGCGTAGTAGGCAGGACGGGTAATTACGAGCAGTACTTC.

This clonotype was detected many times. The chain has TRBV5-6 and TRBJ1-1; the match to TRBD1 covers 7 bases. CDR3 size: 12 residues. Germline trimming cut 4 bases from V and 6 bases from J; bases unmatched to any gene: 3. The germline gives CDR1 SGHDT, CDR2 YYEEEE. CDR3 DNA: TGTGCCAGCAGCGACAGGGACCCTGAAGCTTTCTTT. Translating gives CASSDRDPEAFF.